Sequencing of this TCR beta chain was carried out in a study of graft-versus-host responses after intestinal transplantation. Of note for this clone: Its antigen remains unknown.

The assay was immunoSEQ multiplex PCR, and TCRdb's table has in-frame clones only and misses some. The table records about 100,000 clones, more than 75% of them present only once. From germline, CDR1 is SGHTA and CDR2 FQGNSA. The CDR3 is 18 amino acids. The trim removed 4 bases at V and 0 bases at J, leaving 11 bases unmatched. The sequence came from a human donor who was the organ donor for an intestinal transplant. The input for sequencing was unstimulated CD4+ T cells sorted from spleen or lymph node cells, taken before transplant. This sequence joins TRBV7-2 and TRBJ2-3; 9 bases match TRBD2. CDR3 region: CASSWRAGGQTSTDTQYF. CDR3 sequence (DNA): TGTGCCAGCAGCTGGCGAGCGGGGGGCCAAACTAGCACAGATACGCAGTATTTT.